This T cell receptor (beta chain) was recovered during a study of CD8 T cells in Susac syndrome. CDR3 size: 16 residues. The V gene lost 2 bases and the J gene lost 0 bases, with 13 bases spanning the gap. Germline loops: CDR1 SNHLY, CDR2 FYNNEI. Study results and caveats: The study's TCR sequencing and HLA analysis drew on a certain number of individuals. That number was acknowledged as relatively small.

In regard to this clonotype: Antigen unknown.

Reverse transcription of about 0.5 to 1 ug RNA used random hexamers. immunoSEQ multiplex PCR amplified TCR beta CDR3 across 54 Vbeta, 13 Jbeta. TCRdb reprocessed the immunoSEQ multiplex PCR reads via MiXCR and lists one record per CDR3 protein. The sample contains almost 450,000 distinct CDR3 sequences, more than 70% of which appear only once. Sequencing was performed on CD8+ T cells from PBMCs. This clonotype originated in a human donor with multiple sclerosis. The rearrangement links TRBV2 to TRBJ1-1, with D perhaps matching TRBD1 (6 bases). The CDR3 nucleotides read TGTGCCAGCAGTGAACGGACAGATAATATGAACACTGAAGCTTTCTTT. Translating it yields CASSERTDNMNTEAFF.